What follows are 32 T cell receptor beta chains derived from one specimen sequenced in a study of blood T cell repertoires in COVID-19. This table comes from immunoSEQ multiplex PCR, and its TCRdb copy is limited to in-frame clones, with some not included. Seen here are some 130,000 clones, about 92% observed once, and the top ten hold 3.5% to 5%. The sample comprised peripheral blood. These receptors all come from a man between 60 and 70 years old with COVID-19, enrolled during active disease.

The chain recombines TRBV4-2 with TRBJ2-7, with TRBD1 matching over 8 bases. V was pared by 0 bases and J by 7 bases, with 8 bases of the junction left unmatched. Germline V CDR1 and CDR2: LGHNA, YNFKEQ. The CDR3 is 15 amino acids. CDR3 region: CASSQELQGAEEQYF. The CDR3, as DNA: TGTGCCAGCAGCCAAGAGCTCCAGGGGGCGGAAGAGCAGTACTTC.

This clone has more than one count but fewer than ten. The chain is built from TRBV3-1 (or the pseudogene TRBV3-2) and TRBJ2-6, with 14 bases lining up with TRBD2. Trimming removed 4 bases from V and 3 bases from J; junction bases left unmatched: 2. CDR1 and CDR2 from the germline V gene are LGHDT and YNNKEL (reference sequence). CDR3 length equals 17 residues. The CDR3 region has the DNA TGTGCCAGCAGCCGGGGACTAGCGGGAGATGGGGCCAACGTCCTGACTTTC. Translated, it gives CASSRGLAGDGANVLTF.

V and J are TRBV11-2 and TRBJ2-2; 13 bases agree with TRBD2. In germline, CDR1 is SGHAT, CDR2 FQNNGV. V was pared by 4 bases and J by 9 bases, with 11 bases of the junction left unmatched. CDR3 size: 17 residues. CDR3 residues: CASSSTKTSGRTWELFF. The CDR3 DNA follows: TGTGCCAGCAGCTCTACCAAGACTAGCGGGAGGACCTGGGAGCTGTTTTTT. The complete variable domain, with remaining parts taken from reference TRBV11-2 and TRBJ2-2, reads EAGVAQSPRYKIIEKRQSVAFWCNPISGHATLYWYQQILGQGPKLLIQFQNNGVVDDSQLPKDRFSAERLKGVDSTLKIQPAKLEDSAVYLCASSSTKTSGRTWELFFGEGSRLTVL.

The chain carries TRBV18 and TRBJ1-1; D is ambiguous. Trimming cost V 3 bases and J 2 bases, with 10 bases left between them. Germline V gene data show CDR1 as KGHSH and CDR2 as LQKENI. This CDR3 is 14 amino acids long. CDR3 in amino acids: CASSPRIANTEAFF. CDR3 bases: TGTGCCAGCTCACCGCGGATAGCTAACACTGAAGCTTTCTTT. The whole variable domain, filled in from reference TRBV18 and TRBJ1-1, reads NAGVMQNPRHLVRRRGQEARLRCSPMKGHSHVYWYRQLPEEGLKFMVYLQKENIIDESGMPKERFSAEFPKEGPSILRIQQVVRGDSAAYFCASSPRIANTEAFFGQGTRLTVV.

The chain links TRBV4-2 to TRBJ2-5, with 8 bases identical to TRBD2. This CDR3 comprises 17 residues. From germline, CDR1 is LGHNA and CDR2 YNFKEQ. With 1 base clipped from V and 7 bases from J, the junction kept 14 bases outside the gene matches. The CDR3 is CASSQVYGRARIVTQYF. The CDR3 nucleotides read TGTGCCAGCAGCCAAGTTTACGGGAGGGCCCGGATAGTGACCCAGTACTTC.

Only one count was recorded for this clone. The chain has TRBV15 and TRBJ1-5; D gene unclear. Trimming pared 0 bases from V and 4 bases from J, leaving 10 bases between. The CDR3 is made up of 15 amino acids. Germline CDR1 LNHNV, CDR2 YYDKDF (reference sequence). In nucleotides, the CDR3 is TGTGCCACCAGCAGAGATCTGGCGGGTAATCAGCCCCAGCATTTT. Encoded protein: CATSRDLAGNQPQHF.

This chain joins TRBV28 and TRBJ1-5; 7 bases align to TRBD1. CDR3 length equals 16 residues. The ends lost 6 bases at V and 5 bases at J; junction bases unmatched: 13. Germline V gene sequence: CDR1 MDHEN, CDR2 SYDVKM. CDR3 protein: CASRRSTGVADQPQHF. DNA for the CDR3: TGTGCCAGCAGACGATCCACAGGGGTGGCGGATCAGCCCCAGCATTTT. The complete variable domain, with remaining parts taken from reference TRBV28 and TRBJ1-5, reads DVKVTQSSRYLVKRTGEKVFLECVQDMDHENMFWYRQDPGLGLRLIYFSYDVKMKEKGDIPEGYSVSREKKERFSLILESASTNQTSMYLCASRRSTGVADQPQHFGDGTRLSIL.

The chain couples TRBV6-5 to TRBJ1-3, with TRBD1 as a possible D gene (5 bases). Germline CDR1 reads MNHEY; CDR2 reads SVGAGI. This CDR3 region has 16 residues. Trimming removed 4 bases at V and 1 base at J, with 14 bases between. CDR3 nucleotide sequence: TGTGCCAGCAGTTCCCCGGCAGGGAAGTCTGGAAACACCATATATTTT. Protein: CASSSPAGKSGNTIYF.

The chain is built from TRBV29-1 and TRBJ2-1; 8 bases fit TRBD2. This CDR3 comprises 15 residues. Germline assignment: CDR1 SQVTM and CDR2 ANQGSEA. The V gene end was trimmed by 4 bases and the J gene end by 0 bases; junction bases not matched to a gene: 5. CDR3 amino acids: CSVGVAGPSYNEQFF. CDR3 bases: TGCAGCGTTGGGGTAGCGGGACCCTCCTACAATGAGCAGTTCTTC.

Here the CDR3 reads CASGLVPWGPRGGNTIYF. For the CDR3, the DNA is TGTGCTAGTGGTTTGGTACCATGGGGTCCTCGGGGTGGAAACACCATATATTTT. The chain carries TRBV12-5 and TRBJ1-3; D is uncertain. The CDR3 totals 18 residues. Germline CDR1 and CDR2: LGHNT and FRNRAP. V was shortened by 0 bases and J by 3 bases, with 18 bases between the two germline ends. Full variable domain (remainder filled in from reference TRBV12-5 and TRBJ1-3): DARVTQTPRHKVTEMGQEVTMRCQPILGHNTVFWYRQTMMQGLELLAYFRNRAPLDDSGMPKDRFSAEMPDATLATLKIQPSEPRDSAVYFCASGLVPWGPRGGNTIYFGEGSWLTVV.

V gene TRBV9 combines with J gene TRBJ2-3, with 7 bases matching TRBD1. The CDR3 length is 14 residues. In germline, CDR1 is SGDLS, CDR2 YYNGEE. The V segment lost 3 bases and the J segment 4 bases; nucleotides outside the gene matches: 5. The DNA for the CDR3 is TGTGCCAGCAGCGAGAGACAGGGTCCAGATACGCAGTATTTT. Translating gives CASSERQGPDTQYF.

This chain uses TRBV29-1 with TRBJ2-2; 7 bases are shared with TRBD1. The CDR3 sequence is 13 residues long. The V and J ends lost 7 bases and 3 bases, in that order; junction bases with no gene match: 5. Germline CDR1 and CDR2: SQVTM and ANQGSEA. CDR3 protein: CSAPDRDTGELFF. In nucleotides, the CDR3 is TGCAGCGCCCCTGACAGGGACACCGGGGAGCTGTTTTTT.

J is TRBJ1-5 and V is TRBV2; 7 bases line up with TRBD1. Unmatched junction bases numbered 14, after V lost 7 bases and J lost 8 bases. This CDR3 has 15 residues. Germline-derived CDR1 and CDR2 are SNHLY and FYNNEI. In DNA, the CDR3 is TGTGCCAGCACTGACCTCTCAGGGGGAGGTAAGCCCCAGCATTTT. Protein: CASTDLSGGGKPQHF. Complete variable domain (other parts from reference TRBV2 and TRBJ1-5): EPEVTQTPSHQVTQMGQEVILRCVPISNHLYFYWYRQILGQKVEFLVSFYNNEISEKSEIFDDQFSVERPDGSNFTLKIRSTKLEDSAMYFCASTDLSGGGKPQHFGDGTRLSIL.

The CDR3 DNA follows: TGTGCCAGCAGTTTAAGACTGACTAGCGGGCCCCGGGAGCAGTTCTTC. This codes for CASSLRLTSGPREQFF. The chain links TRBV27 to TRBJ2-1, with 10 bases that match TRBD2. The CDR3 totals 16 residues. The junction had 11 bases not matched to a gene; V was cut back by 2 bases and J by 10 bases. Germline values: CDR1 MNHEY, CDR2 SMNVEV (reference sequence).

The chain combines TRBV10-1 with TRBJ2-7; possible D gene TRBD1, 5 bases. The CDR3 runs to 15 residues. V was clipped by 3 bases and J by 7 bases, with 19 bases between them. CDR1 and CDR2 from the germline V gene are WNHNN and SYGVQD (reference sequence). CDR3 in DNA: TGCGCCAGCAGTGAATCCCGACATGGAGCAGGGGAGCAGTACTTC. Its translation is CASSESRHGAGEQYF.

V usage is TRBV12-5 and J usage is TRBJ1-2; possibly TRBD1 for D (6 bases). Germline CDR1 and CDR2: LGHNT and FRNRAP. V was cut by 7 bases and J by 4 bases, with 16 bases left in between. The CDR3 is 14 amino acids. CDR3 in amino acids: CASAPGRGTYGYTF. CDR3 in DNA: TGTGCTAGTGCGCCTGGGAGGGGGACCTATGGCTACACCTTC.

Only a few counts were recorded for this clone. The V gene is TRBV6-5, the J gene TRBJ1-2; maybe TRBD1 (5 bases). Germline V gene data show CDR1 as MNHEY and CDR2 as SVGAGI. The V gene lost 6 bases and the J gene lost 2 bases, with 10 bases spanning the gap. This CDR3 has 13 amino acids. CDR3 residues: CASRPSGNYGYTF. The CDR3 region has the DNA TGTGCCAGCAGACCCTCAGGGAACTATGGCTACACCTTC.

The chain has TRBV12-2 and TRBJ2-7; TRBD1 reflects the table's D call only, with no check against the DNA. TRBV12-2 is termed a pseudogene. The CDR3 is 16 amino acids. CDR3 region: CASRFFRTGLNFEQYF. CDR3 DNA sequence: TGTGCAAGTCGCTTTTTTAGGACAGGGTTAAATTTCGAGCAGTACTTC.

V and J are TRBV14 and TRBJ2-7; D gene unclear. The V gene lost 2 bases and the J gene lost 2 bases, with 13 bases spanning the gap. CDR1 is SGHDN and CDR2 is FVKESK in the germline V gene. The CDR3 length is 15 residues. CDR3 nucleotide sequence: TGTGCCAGCAGCCAACGGCAGGTAATTGCCTACGAGCAGTACTTC. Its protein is CASSQRQVIAYEQYF. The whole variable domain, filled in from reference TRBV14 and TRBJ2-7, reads EAGVTQFPSHSVIEKGQTVTLRCDPISGHDNLYWYRRVMGKEIKFLLHFVKESKQDESGMPNNRFLAERTGGTYSTLKVQPAELEDSGVYFCASSQRQVIAYEQYFGPGTRLTVT.

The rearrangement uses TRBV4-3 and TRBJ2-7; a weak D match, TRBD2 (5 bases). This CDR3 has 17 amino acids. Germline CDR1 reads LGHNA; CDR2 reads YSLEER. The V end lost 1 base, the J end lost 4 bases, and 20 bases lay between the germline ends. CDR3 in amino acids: CASSQALKTRPGYEQYF. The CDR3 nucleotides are TGCGCCAGCAGCCAAGCTCTGAAAACCCGTCCGGGGTACGAGCAGTACTTC.

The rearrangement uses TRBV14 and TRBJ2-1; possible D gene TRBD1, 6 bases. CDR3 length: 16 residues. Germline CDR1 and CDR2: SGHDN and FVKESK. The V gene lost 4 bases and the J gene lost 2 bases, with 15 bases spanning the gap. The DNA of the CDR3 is TGTGCCAGCAGCCCCACGGGACACCTCCCCTACAATGAGCAGTTCTTC. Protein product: CASSPTGHLPYNEQFF.

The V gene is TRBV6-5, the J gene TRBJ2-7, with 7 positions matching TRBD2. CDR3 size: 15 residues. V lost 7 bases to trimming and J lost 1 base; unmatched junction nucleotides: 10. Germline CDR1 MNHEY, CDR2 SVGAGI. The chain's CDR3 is CASKMGGDGSYEQYF. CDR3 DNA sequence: TGTGCCAGCAAAATGGGAGGGGACGGATCCTACGAGCAGTACTTC.

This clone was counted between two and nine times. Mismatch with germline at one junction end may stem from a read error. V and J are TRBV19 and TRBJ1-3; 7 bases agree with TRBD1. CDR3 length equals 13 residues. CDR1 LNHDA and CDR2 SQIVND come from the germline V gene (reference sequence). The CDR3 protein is CASQTGTGNTIYF. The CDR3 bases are TGTGCCAGCCAGACAGGGACTGGGAACACCATATATTTT.

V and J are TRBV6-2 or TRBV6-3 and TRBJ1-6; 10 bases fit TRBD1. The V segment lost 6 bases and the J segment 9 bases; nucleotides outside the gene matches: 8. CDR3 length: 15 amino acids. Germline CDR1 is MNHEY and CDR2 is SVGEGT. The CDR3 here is CASSPRTGGSSPLHF. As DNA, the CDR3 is TGTGCCAGCAGCCCCAGGACAGGGGGGAGTTCACCCCTCCACTTT.

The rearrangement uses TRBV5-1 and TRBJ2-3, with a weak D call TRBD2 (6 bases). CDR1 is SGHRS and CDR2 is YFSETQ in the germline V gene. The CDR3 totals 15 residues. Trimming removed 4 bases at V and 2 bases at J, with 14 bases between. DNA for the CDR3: TGCGCCAGCAGCCAGCCGGGACTGTTCACAGATACGCAGTATTTT. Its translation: CASSQPGLFTDTQYF. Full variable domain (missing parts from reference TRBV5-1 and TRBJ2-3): KAGVTQTPRYLIKTRGQQVTLSCSPISGHRSVSWYQQTPGQGLQFLFEYFSETQRNKGNFPGRFSGRQFSNSRSEMNVSTLELGDSALYLCASSQPGLFTDTQYFGPGTRLTVL.

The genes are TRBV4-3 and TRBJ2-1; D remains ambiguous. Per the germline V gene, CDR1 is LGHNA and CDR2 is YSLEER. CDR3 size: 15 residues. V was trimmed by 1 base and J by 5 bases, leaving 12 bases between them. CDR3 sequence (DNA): TGCGCCAGCAGCCAAGTCTTCCAGGCTAACAATGAGCAGTTCTTC. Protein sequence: CASSQVFQANNEQFF.

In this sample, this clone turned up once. CDR3 protein: CASSPGLASYEQYF. In DNA form, the CDR3 reads TGTGCCAGTAGCCCGGGACTAGCGTCCTACGAGCAGTACTTC. The chain combines TRBV19 with TRBJ2-7; 10 nucleotides match TRBD2. V lost 6 bases to trimming and J lost 1 base; unmatched junction nucleotides: 3. This CDR3 contains 14 residues. Per germline, CDR1 LNHDA and CDR2 SQIVND (reference sequence).

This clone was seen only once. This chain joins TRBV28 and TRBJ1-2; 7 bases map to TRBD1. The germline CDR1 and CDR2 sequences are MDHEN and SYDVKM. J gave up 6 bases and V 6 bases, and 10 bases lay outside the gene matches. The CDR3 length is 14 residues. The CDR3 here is CASSSLTGINGYTF. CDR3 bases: TGTGCCAGCAGCTCCCTGACAGGGATCAATGGCTACACCTTC.

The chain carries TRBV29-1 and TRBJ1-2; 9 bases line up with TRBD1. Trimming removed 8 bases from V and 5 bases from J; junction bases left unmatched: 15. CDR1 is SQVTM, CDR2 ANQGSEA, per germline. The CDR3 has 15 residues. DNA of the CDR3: TGCAGCTTTTCAACTGTACAGGGGGCAGGGTATGGCTACACCTTC. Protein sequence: CSFSTVQGAGYGYTF.

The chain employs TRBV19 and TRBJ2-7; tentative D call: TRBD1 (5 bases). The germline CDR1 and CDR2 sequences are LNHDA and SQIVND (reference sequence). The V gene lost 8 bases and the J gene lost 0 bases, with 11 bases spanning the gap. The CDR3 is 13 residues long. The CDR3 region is CASSDQGSYEQYF. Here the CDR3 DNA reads TGTGCCAGTTCGGACCAGGGCTCCTACGAGCAGTACTTC.

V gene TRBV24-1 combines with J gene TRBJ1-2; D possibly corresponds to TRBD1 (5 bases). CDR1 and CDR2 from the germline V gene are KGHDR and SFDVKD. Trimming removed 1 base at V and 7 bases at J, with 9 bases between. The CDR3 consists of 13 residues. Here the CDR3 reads CATSDLGTGGYTF. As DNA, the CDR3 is TGTGCCACCAGTGATTTAGGAACAGGTGGCTACACCTTC.

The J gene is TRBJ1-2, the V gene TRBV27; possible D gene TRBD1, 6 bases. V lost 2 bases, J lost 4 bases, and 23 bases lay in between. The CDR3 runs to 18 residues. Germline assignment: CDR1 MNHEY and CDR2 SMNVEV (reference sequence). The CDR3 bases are TGTGCCAGCAGTTTAACGGGGTTGACAGGCGGGGGCAGCTATGGCTACACCTTC. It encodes CASSLTGLTGGGSYGYTF.